This T cell receptor (beta chain) was retrieved from a study of T cell responses to AZD1222 COVID-19 vaccine. Study information: Investigators merged groups given second doses at roughly 4 or roughly 12 weeks.

Measured with immunoSEQ multiplex PCR; TCRdb has only the in-frame clones, and not every one. The data contain around 260,000 clones, approximately 93% of them singletons. The CDR3 is 17 residues long. V was trimmed by 0 bases and J by 7 bases, leaving 16 bases between them. Germline V lookup: CDR1 LNHNV, CDR2 YYDKDF (reference sequence). Whole-study results and caveats: Within unmutated variant regions lay the reported targets of nearly half of spike-specific TCRs. Donors in the cohort were predominantly white British and more often female, and clonal diversity was possibly underestimated. Two AZD1222 administrations were followed by greater Spike-specific TCR breadth and depth.

A note on this clone: Its antigen is unidentified.

The material sequenced was peripheral blood, taken on day 0 of AZD1222 vaccination. The chain joins TRBV15 to TRBJ1-6; D is possibly TRBD1 (6 bases). This receptor was identified in an adult in good health. The CDR3 coding sequence is TGTGCCACCAGCAGAGATCGGTTCGGGACACCAAATTCACCCCTCCACTTT. Protein: CATSRDRFGTPNSPLHF.